Below, 10 T cell receptor beta chains from the same sample are listed, as sequenced in a study of T cell repertoires in cytomegalovirus infection. Their antigens remain unidentified. From the reads, TCRdb called clonotypes with MiXCR, one entry per CDR3 protein. The sample holds around 300,000 distinct CDR3 sequences, roughly a fifth seen once. Sequences were derived from cultured PBMCs, sampled from culture after CMV antigen stimulation. The receptors shown here come from a human donor in good health (CMV status not recorded). Some clones in this sample may be carry-over from other donors' samples.

In this sample, this clonotype turned up many times. V gene TRBV10-3 combines with J gene TRBJ2-1, with 13 bases fitting TRBD2. Germline V gene lookup returns CDR1 ENHRY and CDR2 SYGVKD. This CDR3 region has 14 residues. Losses at the gene ends were 6 bases for V and 5 bases for J; bases not matched to a gene: 1. CDR3 loop: CAISGTSGDNEQFF. The CDR3 bases are TGTGCCATCAGCGGGACTAGCGGGGACAATGAGCAGTTCTTC.

There are a few counts of this clonotype. The chain recombines TRBV2 with TRBJ1-2; no firm D call. The V and J ends lost 5 bases and 4 bases respectively, with 11 bases between them. Germline V lookup: CDR1 SNHLY, CDR2 FYNNEI. The CDR3 is 13 amino acids. This chain's CDR3 is CASSQASSYGYTF. The CDR3 nucleotides are TGTGCCAGCAGTCAGGCCAGCTCCTATGGCTACACCTTC.

This chain links TRBV10-2 with TRBJ2-2; 7 nucleotides align to TRBD2. Germline V gene sequence: CDR1 WSHSY, CDR2 SAAADI. This CDR3 is built from 16 residues. V gave up 4 bases and J gave up 5 bases; unmatched junction bases: 10. This CDR3 reads CASSAYSGINTGELFF. The CDR3, as DNA: TGCGCCAGCAGTGCGTACAGCGGGATTAATACCGGGGAGCTGTTTTTT.

The sample holds one count of this clonotype. The CDR3 is CASSAGRDEAFF. In nucleotides, the CDR3 is TGTGCCAGCAGCGCTGGCCGTGATGAAGCTTTCTTT. The genes are TRBV2 and TRBJ1-1, with D uncertain. Trimming left V 6 bases short and J 7 bases short, with 12 bases between. Per the germline V gene, CDR1 is SNHLY and CDR2 is FYNNEI. The CDR3 loop spans 12 amino acids. The variable domain in full, completed from reference TRBV2 and TRBJ1-1, reads EPEVTQTPSHQVTQMGQEVILRCVPISNHLYFYWYRQILGQKVEFLVSFYNNEISEKSEIFDDQFSVERPDGSNFTLKIRSTKLEDSAMYFCASSAGRDEAFFGQGTRLTVV.

The table lists this clonotype with a few counts. The chain employs TRBV10-3 and TRBJ1-5; D ambiguous. Germline CDR1 is ENHRY and CDR2 is SYGVKD. The CDR3 has 12 residues. V lost 0 bases to trimming and J lost 4 bases, with 1 base between them. This CDR3 is CAISESNQPQHF. CDR3 coding DNA: TGTGCCATCAGTGAGTCGAATCAGCCCCAGCATTTT.

There are a few counts of this clonotype. The V gene is TRBV10-3, the J gene TRBJ2-7, with D unresolved. The CDR3 spans 13 residues. V gave up 3 bases and J gave up 2 bases, with 8 bases separating them. CDR1 is ENHRY, CDR2 SYGVKD, per germline. CDR3 in amino acids: CAISESTTYEQYV. Here the CDR3 DNA reads TGTGCCATCAGTGAATCTACCACCTACGAGCAGTACGTC.

J is TRBJ1-1 and V is TRBV9; D might be TRBD1 (5 bases). V was pared by 6 bases and J by 5 bases, with 17 bases between. The CDR3 runs to 14 residues. Germline values: CDR1 SGDLS, CDR2 YYNGEE. DNA for the CDR3: TGTGCCAGCACCCGGGGCATAAGCGGGACTGAAGCTTTCTTT. Its translation is CASTRGISGTEAFF.

This clonotype was counted a few times. J is TRBJ1-1 and V is TRBV12-3 or TRBV12-4, with a tentative D call TRBD1 (5 bases). Trimming shortened V by 4 bases and J by 3 bases, and 9 bases separated the two germline ends. The CDR3 totals 13 residues. In nucleotides, the CDR3 is TGTGCCAGCAGTTGGAGCAGGGACACTGAAGCTTTCTTT. Translating gives CASSWSRDTEAFF.

This chain joins TRBV19 and TRBJ1-5; D uncertain. The CDR3 is 14 residues long. Trimming shortened V by 3 bases and J by 0 bases, and 6 bases separated the two germline ends. Germline CDR1 LNHDA, CDR2 SQIVND (reference sequence). DNA for the CDR3: TGTGCCAGTAGTATTTGGGGTAGCAATCAGCCCCAGCATTTT. It codes for CASSIWGSNQPQHF.

In this sample, this clonotype turned up a few times. The gene calls are TRBV7-9 and TRBJ2-3; D is possibly TRBD1 (5 bases). The V end was cut by 3 bases, the J end by 6 bases, with 13 bases between. Looked up from germline, CDR1 is SEHNR and CDR2 is FQNEAQ (reference sequence). The CDR3 sequence is 14 residues long. This CDR3 reads CASSLGPTADTQYF. In DNA, the CDR3 is TGTGCCAGCAGCTTGGGGCCGACTGCGGATACGCAGTATTTT.